This T cell receptor (beta chain) was recovered during a study of cytomegalovirus exposure and HLA in healthy donors. Amplification used 60 Vbeta primers and 13 Jbeta primers. Method: immunoSEQ multiplex PCR; TCRdb's copy keeps in-frame clones and lacks some. Here the sample spans about 130,000 clones, around three quarters being singletons. Findings and limits, study-wide: In an earlier analysis, in some 500 donors, most V segments appeared productive either ~87% or ~30% of the time. Relative to equally common others, HLA-associated TCR beta chains showed greater clonal expansion in a later analysis. Most TCR sequences proved rare, with some public TCRs found in many donors.

Regarding this clone: Its matching antigen is unknown.

V lost 5 bases to trimming and J lost 2 bases; unmatched junction nucleotides: 1. Germline V gene sequence: CDR1 SGDLS, CDR2 YYNGEE. The CDR3 runs to 13 residues. V usage is TRBV9 and J usage is TRBJ2-5, with 9 positions matching TRBD2. The sequence was collected from a female donor in good health and CMV-seronegative. Sequenced material: PBMCs. CDR3 in DNA: TGTGCCAGCAGAACTAGCGGGCAAGAGACCCAGTACTTC. Its protein product is CASRTSGQETQYF. The whole variable domain, filled in from reference TRBV9 and TRBJ2-5, reads DSGVTQTPKHLITATGQRVTLRCSPRSGDLSVYWYQQSLDQGLQFLIQYYNGEERAKGNILERFSAQQFPDLHSELNLSSLELGDSALYFCASRTSGQETQYFGPGTRLLVL.